These T cell receptor beta chains were read from a single sample in a study of T cell changes during pregnancy in multiple sclerosis. Profiled with immunoSEQ multiplex PCR; TCRdb holds only in-frame clones, not every one. The table includes 45,000 to 65,000 clones, approximately 93% detected once. Sample: CD8+ T cells from peripheral blood mononuclear cells, taken in the third trimester of pregnancy. These receptors came from a female donor with multiple sclerosis, enrolled in a pregnancy study. Each CDR3 is given with its conserved first and last residue. Each record gives: V gene, D gene, J gene, clone size, CDR3 DNA, CDR3 protein. The D gene is left open where the match is weak. The size entry is marked missing in some rows and otherwise reads once, few, many or a size class.

TRBV19,NA,TRBJ1-2,NA,TGTGCCAGTAGTTTCCCCGACTATGGCTACACCTTC,CASSFPDYGYTF
TRBV19,TRBD2,TRBJ2-7,NA,TGTGCCAGTAGTATGTACGGGGGGGGATACGAGCAGTACTTC,CASSMYGGGYEQYF
TRBV5-4,NA,TRBJ1-6,NA,TGTGCCAGCAGCTCCGGGATTCGCCTCCACTTT,CASSSGIRLHF
TRBV7-9,TRBD1,TRBJ2-7,NA,TGTGCCAGCAGCCCTTCCGGACAGGCCTACGAGCAGTACTTC,CASSPSGQAYEQYF
TRBV27,TRBD1,TRBJ2-1,once,TGTGCCAGCAGTGACGCCGGGACAGGGGAGAGGGATGAGCAGTTCTTC,CASSDAGTGERDEQFF
TRBV14,TRBD2,TRBJ2-1,once,TGTGCCAGCAGCACCCCCAGGGGCCTAGCGGGAGGTGAGCAGTTCTTC,CASSTPRGLAGGEQFF
TRBV27,NA,TRBJ1-5,NA,TGTGCCAGCAGTTTGTCTACAGGGTATCAGCCCCAGCATTTT,CASSLSTGYQPQHF
TRBV4-2,NA,TRBJ1-4,NA,TGTGCCAGCAGCCAAGGTCAGGGCCCTAATGAAAAACTGTTTTTT,CASSQGQGPNEKLFF
TRBV2,NA,TRBJ1-1,NA,TGTGCTACCTTTCAGGGAACACAAGCTTTCTTT,CATFQGTQAFF
TRBV15,NA,TRBJ1-3,NA,TGTGCCACCAGCAGAGATCAGGGGCCTGGAAACACCATATATTTT,CATSRDQGPGNTIYF
TRBV6-1,TRBD1,TRBJ1-5,NA,TGTGCCAGCAGTCCAGGGGGGCGAGGCAATCAGCCCCAGCATTTT,CASSPGGRGNQPQHF
TRBV27,TRBD2,TRBJ2-1,NA,TGTGCCAGCAGTCTCACTAGCGGGGCGAACAATGAGCAGTTCTTC,CASSLTSGANNEQFF
TRBV4-1,NA,TRBJ2-5,NA,TGCGCCAGCAGCCAAGAAAGGCGGGGGCGTGGAGAGACCCAGTACTTC,CASSQERRGRGETQYF
TRBV5-1,NA,TRBJ2-3,NA,TGCGCCAGCAGCTCTCTCACAGATACGCAGTATTTT,CASSSLTDTQYF
TRBV7-8,NA,TRBJ2-1,NA,TGTGCCAGCAGCCCCCCTGGGGAGACCTACAATGAGCAGTTCTTC,CASSPPGETYNEQFF
TRBV13,TRBD2,TRBJ2-7,NA,TGTGCCAGCAGCCCAGGCGGCGGGGGGTGGCAGTACTTC,CASSPGGGGWQYF
TRBV27,NA,TRBJ2-7,NA,TGTGCCAGCAGTTTATATAAGGGGTTTTACGAGCAGTACTTC,CASSLYKGFYEQYF
TRBV6-5,NA,TRBJ1-2,NA,TGTGCCAGCAGTGTCCGAGGGGGTGGAGGTGGCTACACCTTC,CASSVRGGGGGYTF
TRBV4-1,TRBD2,TRBJ2-1,NA,TGCGCCAGCAGCCAAGTGGGACTAGCGGGAGTAGGGGCTGAGCAGTTCTTC,CASSQVGLAGVGAEQFF
TRBV7-9,NA,TRBJ1-1,NA,TGTGCCAGCCCACGAAACGCGGGGAGTGGCACTGAAGCTTTCTTT,CASPRNAGSGTEAFF
TRBV5-4,TRBD2,TRBJ2-1,NA,TGTGCCAGCAGCCCCGGGACTAGCGGAGCCTACAATGAGCAGTTCTTC,CASSPGTSGAYNEQFF
TRBV18,TRBD1,TRBJ2-1,NA,TGTGCCAGCTCACCACGGGCGGACAGGGGGTACAATGAGCAGTTCTTC,CASSPRADRGYNEQFF
TRBV4-3,NA,TRBJ1-4,NA,TGCGCCAGCAGCCAAGATCAGGTCTCGGGAGCAACTAATGAAAAACTGTTTTTT,CASSQDQVSGATNEKLFF
TRBV7-2,NA,TRBJ1-1,NA,TGTGCCAGCAGCTTAGTTGGTCGGGGGAAGAGCACTGAAGCTTTCTTT,CASSLVGRGKSTEAFF
TRBV7-9,TRBD2,TRBJ2-2,NA,TGTGCCAGCAGCTTAGAGCTCAGACTAGCGGTAAACACCGGGGAGCTGTTTTTT,CASSLELRLAVNTGELFF
TRBV19,TRBD2,TRBJ2-7,NA,TGTGCCAGTAGTATAGCTAGCGGGAGCTCCTACGAGCAGTACTTC,CASSIASGSSYEQYF
TRBV7-9,TRBD2,TRBJ2-1,once,TGTGCCAGCAGCTTAGGGCTAGCGGGAGGATTGGGCGATGAGCAGTTCTTC,CASSLGLAGGLGDEQFF
TRBV6-4,TRBD2,TRBJ2-1,NA,TGTGCCAGCAGTGAGCGAATAGCGGGAGGTTCCTACAATGAGCAGTTCTTC,CASSERIAGGSYNEQFF
TRBV6-1,NA,TRBJ2-1,NA,TGTGCCAGCAGTGAAGTGGGGGGGCCCTACAATGAGCAGTTCTTC,CASSEVGGPYNEQFF
TRBV7-9,TRBD2,TRBJ2-7,NA,TGTGCCAGCAGCTTAGAGGGCGGGAGGTTCTACGAGCAGTACTTC,CASSLEGGRFYEQYF
TRBV28,NA,TRBJ1-4,NA,TGTGCCAGCAGCACCTCACTTAGGGACACCCGTAATGAAAAACTGTTTTTT,CASSTSLRDTRNEKLFF
TRBV7-9,TRBD2,TRBJ2-3,once,TGTGCCAGCAGCCAACTCCGAGCGGGAGGGCCAACAGATACGCAGTATTTT,CASSQLRAGGPTDTQYF
TRBV27,NA,TRBJ1-1,NA,TGTGCCAGCAGACAACGCCTGAACACTGAAGCTTTCTTT,CASRQRLNTEAFF
TRBV4-1,TRBD1,TRBJ2-7,NA,TGCGCCAGCAGCCATCCTTCAGCCGGGACAGAGAGATACGAGCAGTACTTC,CASSHPSAGTERYEQYF
TRBV19,NA,TRBJ1-1,NA,TGTGCCAGTACCCTTCCGGGTGACGCTGAAGCTTTCTTT,CASTLPGDAEAFF
TRBV7-8,TRBD2,TRBJ2-5,NA,TGTGCCAGCCTGGGACTAGCGAATCAAGAGACCCAGTACTTC,CASLGLANQETQYF
TRBV2,NA,TRBJ1-2,NA,TGTGCCATCCTCCTTGTTGGGAAGTCGGGGATTAACTATGGCTACACCTTC,CAILLVGKSGINYGYTF
TRBV27,TRBD2,TRBJ2-5,NA,TGTGCCAGCAGTAACGGGCAGGGAGGGAAAGAGACCCAGTACTTC,CASSNGQGGKETQYF
TRBV28,TRBD1,TRBJ1-5,NA,TGTGCCAGCAGGTCGGGACAGGCTTATCAGCCCCAGCATTTT,CASRSGQAYQPQHF
TRBV7-2,TRBD1,TRBJ2-3,NA,TGTGCCAGCAGCCAGGGGGATTTGGGCAGGGGGTACACAGATACGCAGTATTTT,CASSQGDLGRGYTDTQYF
TRBV14,TRBD1,TRBJ2-7,NA,TGTGCCAGCAGCCCACAATTGGGACAGGGCTACGAGCAGTACTTC,CASSPQLGQGYEQYF
TRBV9,TRBD2,TRBJ2-3,once,TGTGCCAGCAGCCCTTTGGCGGAATCCTTTGGTGGAGTAGCGGGAACTAGCACAGATACGCAGTATTTT,CASSPLAESFGGVAGTSTDTQYF
TRBV30,NA,TRBJ2-7,once,TGTGCCTGGAAAGGCCTAGCCTACGAGCAGTACTTC,CAWKGLAYEQYF
TRBV6-1,TRBD2,TRBJ2-1,NA,TGTGCCAGCAGTGACCGGGCGGGAGTATTAAATGAGCAGTTCTTC,CASSDRAGVLNEQFF
TRBV13,TRBD2,TRBJ2-1,NA,TGTGCCAGCAGCTACCCCGGACTAGCGGGAGGGCATGAGCAGTTCTTC,CASSYPGLAGGHEQFF
TRBV10-1,TRBD2,TRBJ2-3,NA,TGCGCCAGCAGTGATCTACTAGCGGGAGGTTCTGATACGCAGTATTTT,CASSDLLAGGSDTQYF
TRBV27,TRBD1,TRBJ2-3,NA,TGTGCCAGCACCCCGACGGGGACAGGGGGGACAGATACGCAGTATTTT,CASTPTGTGGTDTQYF
TRBV30,TRBD2,TRBJ2-7,NA,TGTGCCTGTTCTAGCGGGGTCTCCTACGAGCAGTACTTC,CACSSGVSYEQYF
TRBV9,NA,TRBJ1-1,once,TGTGCCAGCAGCGCAGGGAACACTGAAGCTTTCTTT,CASSAGNTEAFF
TRBV27,NA,TRBJ2-1,NA,TGTGCCAGCAGCATCCTAGAGGGCAGTAATGAGCAGTTCTTC,CASSILEGSNEQFF
TRBV13,NA,TRBJ1-3,NA,TGTGCCAGCAGCTCACAGGGCCCTGGAAACACCATATATTTT,CASSSQGPGNTIYF
TRBV20-1,NA,TRBJ2-3,NA,TGCAGTGCTAGAGGGGCCGATTGGTATTTT,CSARGADWYF
TRBV5-1,NA,TRBJ2-1,NA,TGCGCCAGCAGCTTAAAACCGGGACTGTACAATGAGCAGTTCTTC,CASSLKPGLYNEQFF
TRBV6-4,TRBD2,TRBJ2-3,NA,TGTGCCAGCAGGCTCCGGGACTACACAGATACGCAGTATTTT,CASRLRDYTDTQYF
TRBV4-3,TRBD2,TRBJ2-1,NA,TGCGCCAGCAGCGGAGCGAACGGGGGGACCTACAATGAGCAGTTCTTC,CASSGANGGTYNEQFF
TRBV12-1,NA,TRBJ1-5,NA,TGTGCCAGCAGCCCCTGGGGCGGCTCCAATCAGCCCCAGCATTTT,CASSPWGGSNQPQHF
TRBV27,NA,TRBJ1-1,NA,TGTGCCAGCAGTCGGGGGAACACTGAAGCTTTCTTT,CASSRGNTEAFF
TRBV7-3,NA,TRBJ2-2,NA,TGTGCCAGCAGCTTGGACAACAGCGGGGAGCTGTTTTTT,CASSLDNSGELFF
TRBV19,TRBD1,TRBJ2-4,NA,TGTGCCAGTAGTATAGAGGGGACAGGTGTCCATAAAAACATTCAGTACTTC,CASSIEGTGVHKNIQYF
TRBV4-1,NA,TRBJ2-3,NA,TGCGCCAGCAGCCTTACCCGACAGGCAGATACGCAGTATTTT,CASSLTRQADTQYF